The table lists the clone carrying this T cell receptor (beta chain) with many counts. Its antigen remains unidentified. The time point was: sample taken at primary tumor resection. The CDR3 contains 15 residues. V gave up 4 bases and J gave up 2 bases; unmatched junction bases: 7. The germline gives CDR1 SGHRS, CDR2 YFSETQ. These data originate in a study of spatial heterogeneity in lung cancer. Whole-study findings and limits: Counts that tracked tumor mutation counts were those of expanded intratumoral alpha and beta TCRs.

Every TCR cDNA molecule bore a unique molecular identifier. Via MiXCR, TCRdb re-called the 5' RACE reads, giving one row per CDR3 protein. The table shows about 100,000 distinct CDR3 sequences, with around 4.3% occurring only once. Sequenced here: lung tumor tissue, sampled at surgery. The clonotype originates from a male donor with early-stage non-small cell lung cancer. V is TRBV5-1 and J is TRBJ2-3, with 7 bases aligning to TRBD2. CDR3 region: CASSTTGGPTDTQYF. In DNA form, the CDR3 reads TGCGCCAGCAGCACTACGGGAGGCCCCACAGATACGCAGTATTTT.